This T cell receptor beta chain was retrieved from a study of blood T cells in healthy people across ages. This clonotype showed up many times. Together with a sample-barcoded 5' primer, a J-beta primer mix was included in a second PCR lasting about 6 to 12 cycles. TCRdb processed the 5' RACE reads anew with MiXCR; each CDR3 protein has one entry. The sample has about 780,000 distinct CDR3 sequences, 20% to 30% seen once. A further study also used this sample, focusing on T cells of mothers and their children. From that study: Unrelated mother-child pairs always had slightly, but never significantly, lower normalized overlap than related pairs.

The specimen sequenced was blood. This TCR came from a boy between 10 and 17 years old in good health.

CDR3 sequence: CASSLGGGTEAFF. Here the CDR3 DNA reads TGTGCCAGCAGTTTAGGGGGGGGCACTGAAGCTTTCTTT. V is TRBV9 and J is TRBJ1-1, with a possible D match to TRBD1 (6 bases). From germline, CDR1 is SGDLS and CDR2 YYNGEE. V lost 5 bases and J lost 4, with 12 bases in between. The CDR3 loop spans 13 amino acids.